This T cell receptor beta chain originates from a study of CD8 T cells in Susac syndrome. Trimming shortened V by 2 bases and J by 2 bases, and 18 bases separated the two germline ends. The germline gives CDR1 MGHRA, CDR2 YSYEKL. CDR3 length equals 18 residues. Random-hexamer reverse transcription was applied to roughly 0.5 to 1 ug RNA. TCRdb processed the immunoSEQ multiplex PCR reads anew with MiXCR; each CDR3 protein has one entry. The table has some 250,000 distinct CDR3 sequences, 90% to 97% seen once. The clonotype was recovered from a human donor with Susac syndrome. The V call is TRBV4-1, the J call TRBJ2-2, with D possibly TRBD2 on 7 matching bases. Sequenced material: CD4+ T cells from PBMCs. This CDR3 reads CASSQPPRGGSNTGELFF. The CDR3 DNA reads TGCGCCAGCAGCCAACCCCCGAGGGGGGGGAGCAACACCGGGGAGCTGTTTTTT.